Only a few counts were recorded for the clone carrying this T cell receptor (beta chain). Its antigen is undetermined. V gave up 0 bases and J gave up 5 bases; unmatched junction bases: 3. Germline-derived CDR1 and CDR2 are MDHEN and SYDVKM. The CDR3 sequence is 16 residues long. The entry originates in a study of beta chain features in type 1 diabetes. On average, the one heparinised blood draw given by each donor was roughly 100 mL. Naive, central memory, regulatory and stem cell-like memory cells within the CD4+ compartment were sorted using CD45RO/CCR7/CD25/CD127/CD95/CD27. Of the isolated RNA, all was reverse transcribed, and so the sequenced material was expressed TCRB transcripts. Method: immunoSEQ multiplex PCR; TCRdb's copy keeps in-frame clones and lacks some. The sample yields under 950,000 clones, roughly a sixth seen once. Findings and caveats of the study: Resolution of whether HLA type affects TCRB rearrangement was not achieved here. Since sequencing was performed on cDNA, cells with high TCR expression could be over-represented.

Sequences were obtained from naive CD4+ T cells from blood. The chain joins TRBV28 to TRBJ2-3, with TRBD1 matching 12 bases. The sequence derives from a woman younger than 35 in good health. CDR3: CASSLWGTGGLDTQYF. CDR3 sequence (DNA): TGTGCCAGCAGTTTATGGGGGACAGGGGGCCTAGATACGCAGTATTTT. Full variable domain (outside the CDR3, taken from reference TRBV28 and TRBJ2-3): DVKVTQSSRYLVKRTGEKVFLECVQDMDHENMFWYRQDPGLGLRLIYFSYDVKMKEKGDIPEGYSVSREKKERFSLILESASTNQTSMYLCASSLWGTGGLDTQYFGPGTRLTVL.